What follows are 20 T cell receptor beta chains derived from one specimen sequenced in a study of T-cell memory formation after mild COVID-19. TCRdb re-called the 5' RACE reads with MiXCR, one entry per CDR3 protein. The repertoire holds roughly 250,000 distinct CDR3 sequences, with 16% as singletons. Sequenced input: PBMCs or a T cell subset sorted from them (not recorded which). The receptor source for this set is a young man who had mild COVID-19 (a few samples of this study predate the infection). Cell type and time point are not known.

Only a few counts were recorded for this clonotype. The V call is TRBV20-1, the J call TRBJ2-5; D may be TRBD1 or TRBD2 (6 bases each). The germline V and J ends were trimmed by 3 bases and 1 base, with 21 bases remaining between them. Germline CDR1 DFQATT, CDR2 SNEGSKA (reference sequence). The CDR3 is 17 residues long. CDR3 protein: CSASRGGRGTTQETQYF. In nucleotides, the CDR3 is TGCAGTGCTAGTAGAGGGGGTCGGGGGACAACCCAAGAGACCCAGTACTTC.

This chain joins TRBV6-2 or TRBV6-3 and TRBJ1-3, with D possibly matching TRBD1 (6 bases). V lost 9 bases and J 0 bases, leaving 12 bases between the germline ends. There are 14 residues in the CDR3. Germline-derived CDR1 and CDR2 are MNHEY and SVGEGT. The CDR3 sequence is CASHRARSGNTIYF. CDR3 bases: TGTGCCAGTCACAGGGCGCGCTCTGGAAACACCATATATTTT.

The rearrangement uses TRBV10-1 and TRBJ2-5; possibly TRBD1 or TRBD2 for D (5 bases each). The CDR3 consists of 14 residues. Trimming removed 0 bases from V and 3 bases from J, with 8 bases in between. The germline gives CDR1 WNHNN, CDR2 SYGVQD (reference sequence). The CDR3 DNA is TGCGCCAGCAGTGAGTCCGTGGGGGAAGAGACCCAGTACTTC. It encodes CASSESVGEETQYF.

The V and J genes are TRBV4-2 and TRBJ2-7; D is perhaps TRBD2 (6 bases). Germline assignment: CDR1 LGHNA and CDR2 YNFKEQ. The CDR3 spans 15 residues. V was cut by 3 bases and J by 0 bases, with 12 bases left in between. The CDR3 loop is CASSQGGVSSYEQYF. The CDR3 DNA follows: TGTGCCAGCAGCCAGGGCGGGGTAAGCTCCTACGAGCAGTACTTC.

The chain uses TRBV5-5 and TRBJ2-1; 9 bases line up with TRBD1. CDR1 is SGHKS and CDR2 is YYEKEE in the germline V gene (reference sequence). CDR3 length: 15 residues. Trimming removed 4 bases from V and 5 bases from J; junction bases left unmatched: 7. The CDR3, as DNA: TGTGCCAGCAGCCTGGGGGGGACAGGGAACAATGAGCAGTTCTTC. The encoded protein is CASSLGGTGNNEQFF.

This clonotype was counted between two and nine times. V and J are TRBV4-1 and TRBJ2-7; D is uncertain. V was clipped by 1 base and J by 0 bases, with 13 bases between them. This CDR3 has 16 amino acids. The germline gives CDR1 MGHRA, CDR2 YSYEKL. The CDR3 DNA sequence: TGCGCCAGCAGCCAAGGACCGTTCTCGAGCTCCTACGAGCAGTACTTC. Translated, it gives CASSQGPFSSSYEQYF.

The genes are TRBV10-3 and TRBJ2-7; 8 bases line up with TRBD1. This CDR3 has 15 amino acids. The ends lost 0 bases at V and 1 base at J; junction bases unmatched: 2. CDR1 is ENHRY, CDR2 SYGVKD, per germline. The CDR3 loop reads CAISESGTGSYEQYF. The CDR3 DNA follows: TGTGCCATCAGTGAGTCAGGGACAGGATCCTACGAGCAGTACTTC.

The chain joins TRBV24-1 to TRBJ1-1; D not resolved. Germline V gives CDR1 KGHDR, CDR2 SFDVKD. Trimming took 2 bases from V and 7 from J, leaving 13 bases between them. This CDR3 region has 14 residues. The CDR3 loop reads CATSDSNRASEAFF. In nucleotides, the CDR3 is TGTGCCACCAGTGATTCGAACCGGGCCAGTGAAGCTTTCTTT.

This clonotype was seen only a few times. The CDR3 region is CSVEVGGNQPQHF. In DNA, the CDR3 is TGCAGCGTTGAAGTGGGCGGCAATCAGCCCCAGCATTTT. The chain joins TRBV29-1 to TRBJ1-5; D remains ambiguous. The CDR3 runs to 13 residues. The germline V gene has CDR1 SQVTM and CDR2 ANQGSEA. Trimming left V 1 base short and J 2 bases short, with 6 bases between. The whole variable domain, remainder taken from reference TRBV29-1 and TRBJ1-5, is SAVISQKPSRDICQRGTSLTIQCQVDSQVTMMFWYRQQPGQSLTLIATANQGSEATYESGFVIDKFPISRPNLTFSTLTVSNMSPEDSSIYLCSVEVGGNQPQHFGDGTRLSIL.

This clonotype was counted a few times. The gene calls are TRBV4-3 and TRBJ2-7; a possible D gene is TRBD2 (5 bases). Trimming took 3 bases from V and 5 from J, leaving 26 bases between them. The CDR3 consists of 18 residues. CDR1 is LGHNA, CDR2 YSLEER, per germline. The CDR3 nucleotides are TGCGCCAGCAGCCAGTCCTACCCCCGGGGTATTAAGTCTGACGAGCAGTACTTC. Protein product: CASSQSYPRGIKSDEQYF.

This clonotype showed up just a few times. This chain uses TRBV18 with TRBJ1-2; 10 bases line up with TRBD1. The CDR3 is made up of 18 amino acids. The germline gives CDR1 KGHSH, CDR2 LQKENI. Trimming removed 6 bases from V and 0 bases from J; junction bases left unmatched: 13. The CDR3 loop is CASSLLATGGHANYGYTF. As DNA, the CDR3 is TGTGCCAGCTCTCTACTCGCGACAGGGGGCCATGCTAACTATGGCTACACCTTC.

The chain uses TRBV19 and TRBJ1-1, with D maybe TRBD1 (6 bases). The CDR3 runs 14 residues. Trimming removed 3 bases at V and 11 bases at J, with 19 bases between. The germline V gene encodes CDR1 LNHDA and CDR2 SQIVND (reference sequence). For the CDR3, the DNA is TGTGCCAGTAGTATCGACAGGAGGGGTGTTGGGGCTTTCTTT. Its translation: CASSIDRRGVGAFF.

This chain connects TRBV7-9 to TRBJ1-1; D uncertain. In germline, CDR1 is SEHNR, CDR2 FQNEAQ (reference sequence). This CDR3 region has 18 residues. V gave up 3 bases and J gave up 0 bases, with 20 bases separating them. CDR3 in DNA: TGTGCCAGCAGCTTGCAGACACCGGTGGGCAGGATGAACACTGAAGCTTTCTTT. Amino acids: CASSLQTPVGRMNTEAFF.

In this sample, this clonotype turned up a few times. The V call is TRBV6-1, the J call TRBJ2-7; 7 nucleotides match TRBD1. With 6 bases clipped from V and 5 bases from J, the junction kept 10 bases outside the gene matches. CDR1 is MNHNS and CDR2 is SASEGT in the germline V gene. The CDR3 contains 14 residues. The CDR3 bases are TGTGCCAGCAGCACGACAGGGAGAGGGGACGAGCAGTACTTC. This gives the protein CASSTTGRGDEQYF.

This clonotype appeared a few times. The genes are TRBV7-8 and TRBJ2-5; TRBD1 is a possible D gene (5 bases). The CDR3 sequence is 13 residues long. Between the trimmed V and J ends, which lost 5 bases and 7 bases, there was a span of 14 bases. Germline V gene sequence: CDR1 SGHVS, CDR2 FQNEAQ. CDR3 sequence: CASSPPGKGTQYF. The CDR3 region has the DNA TGTGCCAGCAGCCCCCCAGGGAAGGGGACCCAGTACTTC.

This chain links TRBV29-1 with TRBJ2-4; D gene uncertain. Germline values: CDR1 SQVTM, CDR2 ANQGSEA. This CDR3 comprises 14 residues. V was pared by 2 bases and J by 7 bases, with 15 bases between. The DNA for the CDR3 is TGCAGCGTTGAATCCGGTCAGGCGTCGAACATTCAGTACTTC. Protein: CSVESGQASNIQYF. Drawing the rest from reference TRBV29-1 and TRBJ2-4, the complete variable domain is SAVISQKPSRDICQRGTSLTIQCQVDSQVTMMFWYRQQPGQSLTLIATANQGSEATYESGFVIDKFPISRPNLTFSTLTVSNMSPEDSSIYLCSVESGQASNIQYFGAGTRLSVL.

V and J are TRBV9 and TRBJ2-1; TRBD2 agrees at 10 bases. Germline V lookup: CDR1 SGDLS, CDR2 YYNGEE. The CDR3 extends over 16 amino acids. V was pared by 2 bases and J by 4 bases, with 6 bases of the junction left unmatched. This CDR3 is CASSVSGGADYNEQFF. The CDR3 DNA reads TGTGCCAGCAGCGTGAGCGGGGGGGCCGATTACAATGAGCAGTTCTTC.

This clonotype was found a few times. V is TRBV7-9 and J is TRBJ1-2; 8 bases are shared with TRBD1. Trimming cost V 5 bases and J 6 bases; bases outside gene matches: 5. The CDR3 has 13 residues. Germline V gives CDR1 SEHNR, CDR2 FQNEAQ (reference sequence). This CDR3 reads CASSRAGGDGYTF. The CDR3 DNA reads as TGTGCCAGCAGCCGTGCAGGGGGCGATGGCTACACCTTC.

This clonotype appeared a few times. J is TRBJ1-4 and V is TRBV2; D gene unclear. The length of the CDR3 is 14 residues. V lost 1 base and J 5 bases, leaving 8 bases between the germline ends. The germline gives CDR1 SNHLY, CDR2 FYNNEI. DNA of the CDR3: TGTGCCAGCAGTGAAGTGGCAGCAAATGAAAAACTGTTTTTT. Translating it yields CASSEVAANEKLFF.

This clonotype has more than one count but fewer than ten. V usage is TRBV7-9 and J usage is TRBJ2-3, with 8 bases matching TRBD2. The CDR3 covers 17 residues. V gave up 1 base and J gave up 5 bases; unmatched junction bases: 11. Germline CDR1 and CDR2: SEHNR and FQNEAQ (reference sequence). The chain's CDR3 is CASSLGGPGGPKDTQYF. The CDR3 bases are TGTGCCAGCAGCTTAGGGGGTCCGGGGGGGCCTAAAGATACGCAGTATTTT.